This T cell receptor (beta chain) comes out of a study of blood T cell repertoires in COVID-19. The CDR3 spans 16 residues. Trimming took 1 base from V and 2 from J, leaving 11 bases between them. Per germline, CDR1 LNHDA and CDR2 SQIVND (reference sequence). Some clones are missing from TCRdb's copy, which holds only in-frame ones; the method was immunoSEQ multiplex PCR. The table lists over 400,000 clones, around 85% of them singletons. The sequence derives from a woman aged 60-75 years who had recovered from COVID-19. Sequenced material: PBMCs or T cells enriched from blood (not recorded which). The genes are TRBV19 and TRBJ2-2; the D is unclear. The CDR3 DNA sequence: TGTGCCAGTAGTATAGTAGCCAGAAAAAACACCGGGGAGCTGTTTTTT. Translated: CASSIVARKNTGELFF. Using reference TRBV19 and TRBJ2-2 for the parts outside the CDR3, the full variable domain is DGGITQSPKYLFRKEGQNVTLSCEQNLNHDAMYWYRQDPGQGLRLIYYSQIVNDFQKGDIAEGYSVSREKKESFPLTVTSAQKNPTAFYLCASSIVARKNTGELFFGEGSRLTVL.